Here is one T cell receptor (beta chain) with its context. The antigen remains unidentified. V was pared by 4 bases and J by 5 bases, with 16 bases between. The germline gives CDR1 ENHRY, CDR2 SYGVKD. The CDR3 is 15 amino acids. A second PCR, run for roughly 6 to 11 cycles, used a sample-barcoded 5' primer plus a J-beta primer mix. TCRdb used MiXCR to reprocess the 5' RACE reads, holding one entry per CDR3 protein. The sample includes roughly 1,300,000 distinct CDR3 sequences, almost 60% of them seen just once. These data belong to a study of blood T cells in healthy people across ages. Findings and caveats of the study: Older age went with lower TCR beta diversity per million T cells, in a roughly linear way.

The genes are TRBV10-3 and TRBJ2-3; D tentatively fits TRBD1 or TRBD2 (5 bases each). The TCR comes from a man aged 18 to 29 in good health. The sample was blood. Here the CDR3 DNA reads TGTGCCATCAGTGGGGGACCCCCTGGGGAAGATACGCAGTATTTT. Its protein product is CAISGGPPGEDTQYF.